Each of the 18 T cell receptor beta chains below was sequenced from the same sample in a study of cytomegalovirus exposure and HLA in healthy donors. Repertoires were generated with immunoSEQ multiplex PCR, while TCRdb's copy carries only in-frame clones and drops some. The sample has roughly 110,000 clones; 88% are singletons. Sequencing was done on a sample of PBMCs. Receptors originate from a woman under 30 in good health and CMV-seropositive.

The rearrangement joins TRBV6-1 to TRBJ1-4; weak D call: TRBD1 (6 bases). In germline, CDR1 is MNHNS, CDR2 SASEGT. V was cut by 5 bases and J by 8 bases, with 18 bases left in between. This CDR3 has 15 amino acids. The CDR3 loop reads CASSLVGEGVEKLFF. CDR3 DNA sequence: TGTGCCAGCAGTCTGGTTGGGGAGGGGGTCGAAAAACTGTTTTTT.

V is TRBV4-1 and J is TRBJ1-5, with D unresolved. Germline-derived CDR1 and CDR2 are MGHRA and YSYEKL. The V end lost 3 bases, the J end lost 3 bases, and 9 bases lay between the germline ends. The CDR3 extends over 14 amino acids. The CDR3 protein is CASSHGGVNQPQHF. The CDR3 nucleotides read TGCGCCAGCAGCCACGGAGGAGTCAATCAGCCCCAGCATTTT.

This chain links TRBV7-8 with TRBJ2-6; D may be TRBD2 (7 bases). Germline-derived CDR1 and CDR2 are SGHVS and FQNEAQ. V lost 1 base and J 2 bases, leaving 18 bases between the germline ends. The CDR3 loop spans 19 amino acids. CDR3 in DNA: TGTGCCAGCAGCTTAGAAGTCGGGGGGCGAAGGCCTGGGGCCAACGTCCTGACTTTC. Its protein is CASSLEVGGRRPGANVLTF.

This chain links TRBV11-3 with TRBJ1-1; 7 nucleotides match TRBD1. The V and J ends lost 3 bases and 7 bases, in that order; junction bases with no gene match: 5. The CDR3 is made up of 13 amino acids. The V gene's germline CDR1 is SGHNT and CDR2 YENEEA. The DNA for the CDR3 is TGTGCCAGCAGCTTCAACCGGGACAGTGAAGCTTTCTTT. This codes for CASSFNRDSEAFF.

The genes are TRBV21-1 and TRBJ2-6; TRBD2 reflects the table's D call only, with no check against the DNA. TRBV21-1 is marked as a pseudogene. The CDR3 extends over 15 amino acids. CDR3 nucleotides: TGTGCCAGCAGCAAAGGCGGTTCGGGGGCCAACGTCCTGACTTTC. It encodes CASSKGGSGANVLTF.

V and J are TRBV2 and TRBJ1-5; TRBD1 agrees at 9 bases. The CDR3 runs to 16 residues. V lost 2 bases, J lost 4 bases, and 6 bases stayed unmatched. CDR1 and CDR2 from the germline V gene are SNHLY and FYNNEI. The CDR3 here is CASSEWGQGANQPQHF. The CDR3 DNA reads TGTGCCAGCAGTGAATGGGGACAGGGAGCTAATCAGCCCCAGCATTTT.

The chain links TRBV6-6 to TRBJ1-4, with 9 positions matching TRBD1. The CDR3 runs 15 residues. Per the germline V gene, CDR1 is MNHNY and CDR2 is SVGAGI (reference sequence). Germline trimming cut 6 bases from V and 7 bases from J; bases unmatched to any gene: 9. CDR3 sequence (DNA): TGTGCCAGCAGCAAGTTACAGGGGGCGGGTGAAAAACTGTTTTTT. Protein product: CASSKLQGAGEKLFF.

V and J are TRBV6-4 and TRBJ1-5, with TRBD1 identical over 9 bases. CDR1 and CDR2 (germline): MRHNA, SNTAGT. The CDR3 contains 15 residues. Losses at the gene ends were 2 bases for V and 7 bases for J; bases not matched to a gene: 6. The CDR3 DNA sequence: TGTGCCAGCAGTGACGGACAGGGGCAAATCCAGCCCCAGCATTTT. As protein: CASSDGQGQIQPQHF.

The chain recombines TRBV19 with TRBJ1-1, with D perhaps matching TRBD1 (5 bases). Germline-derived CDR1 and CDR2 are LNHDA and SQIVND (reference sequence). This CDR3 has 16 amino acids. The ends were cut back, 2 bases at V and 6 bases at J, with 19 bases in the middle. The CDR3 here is CASSIFASFRASEAFF. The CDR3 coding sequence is TGTGCCAGTAGTATATTTGCTTCTTTCAGGGCTTCTGAAGCTTTCTTT. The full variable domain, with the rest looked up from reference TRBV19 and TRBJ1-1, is DGGITQSPKYLFRKEGQNVTLSCEQNLNHDAMYWYRQDPGQGLRLIYYSQIVNDFQKGDIAEGYSVSREKKESFPLTVTSAQKNPTAFYLCASSIFASFRASEAFFGQGTRLTVV.

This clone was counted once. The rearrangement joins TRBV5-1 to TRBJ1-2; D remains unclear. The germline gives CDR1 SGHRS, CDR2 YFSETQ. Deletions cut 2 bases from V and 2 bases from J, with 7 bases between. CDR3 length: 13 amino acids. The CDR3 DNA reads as TGCGCCAGCAGCTTTGCGGAAAACTATGGCTACACCTTC. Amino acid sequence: CASSFAENYGYTF. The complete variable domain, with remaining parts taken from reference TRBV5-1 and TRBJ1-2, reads KAGVTQTPRYLIKTRGQQVTLSCSPISGHRSVSWYQQTPGQGLQFLFEYFSETQRNKGNFPGRFSGRQFSNSRSEMNVSTLELGDSALYLCASSFAENYGYTFGSGTRLTVV.

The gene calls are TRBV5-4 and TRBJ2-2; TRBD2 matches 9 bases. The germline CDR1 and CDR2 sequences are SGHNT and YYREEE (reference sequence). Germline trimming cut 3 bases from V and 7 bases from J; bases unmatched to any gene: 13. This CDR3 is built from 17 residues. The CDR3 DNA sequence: TGTGCCAGCAGCTCCCCCCTCGCGGGGGGGCTTGGCGGGGAGCTGTTTTTT. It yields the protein CASSSPLAGGLGGELFF.

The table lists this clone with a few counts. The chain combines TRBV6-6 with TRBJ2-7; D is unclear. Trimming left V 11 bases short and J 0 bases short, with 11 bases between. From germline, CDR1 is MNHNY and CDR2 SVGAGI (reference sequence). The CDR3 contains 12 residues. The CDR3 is CAAARSSYEQYF. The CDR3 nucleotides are TGTGCCGCCGCCAGAAGCTCCTACGAGCAGTACTTC.

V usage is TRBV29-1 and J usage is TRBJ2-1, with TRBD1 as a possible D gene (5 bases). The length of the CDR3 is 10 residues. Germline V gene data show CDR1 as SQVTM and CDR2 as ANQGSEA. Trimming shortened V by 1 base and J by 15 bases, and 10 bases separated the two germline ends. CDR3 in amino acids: CSVEGQLGFF. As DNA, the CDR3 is TGCAGCGTTGAAGGACAGCTTGGGTTCTTC.

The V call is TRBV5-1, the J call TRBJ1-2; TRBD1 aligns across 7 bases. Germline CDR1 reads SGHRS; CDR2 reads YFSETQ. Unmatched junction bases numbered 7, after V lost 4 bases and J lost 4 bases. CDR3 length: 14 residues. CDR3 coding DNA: TGCGCCAGCAGCATCAGACAGGGTAGCTATGGCTACACCTTC. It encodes CASSIRQGSYGYTF.

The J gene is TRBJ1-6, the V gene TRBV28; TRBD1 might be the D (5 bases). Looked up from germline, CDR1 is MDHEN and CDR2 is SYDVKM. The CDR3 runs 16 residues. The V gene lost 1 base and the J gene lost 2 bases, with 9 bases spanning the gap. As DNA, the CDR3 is TGTGCCAGCAGTTTATCGGGGGACCCCTATAATTCACCCCTCCACTTT. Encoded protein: CASSLSGDPYNSPLHF. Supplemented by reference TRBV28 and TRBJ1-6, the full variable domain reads DVKVTQSSRYLVKRTGEKVFLECVQDMDHENMFWYRQDPGLGLRLIYFSYDVKMKEKGDIPEGYSVSREKKERFSLILESASTNQTSMYLCASSLSGDPYNSPLHFGNGTRLTVT.

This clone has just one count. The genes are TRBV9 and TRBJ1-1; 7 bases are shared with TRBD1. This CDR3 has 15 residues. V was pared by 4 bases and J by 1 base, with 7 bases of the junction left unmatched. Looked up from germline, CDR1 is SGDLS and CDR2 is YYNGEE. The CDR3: CASSPKGQTNTEAFF. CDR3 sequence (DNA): TGTGCCAGCAGCCCCAAGGGACAGACGAACACTGAAGCTTTCTTT.

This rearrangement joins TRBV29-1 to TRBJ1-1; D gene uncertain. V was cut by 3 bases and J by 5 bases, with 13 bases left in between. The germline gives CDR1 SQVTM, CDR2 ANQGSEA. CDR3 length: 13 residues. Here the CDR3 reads CSVDGFPGTEAFF. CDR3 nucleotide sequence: TGCAGCGTTGACGGTTTCCCGGGGACTGAAGCTTTCTTT.

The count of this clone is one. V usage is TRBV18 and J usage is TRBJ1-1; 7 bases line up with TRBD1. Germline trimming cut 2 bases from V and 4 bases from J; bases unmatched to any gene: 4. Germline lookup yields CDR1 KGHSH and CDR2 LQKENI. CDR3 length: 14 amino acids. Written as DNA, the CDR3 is TGTGCCAGCTCACCAAGGGGGCGGATCACTGAAGCTTTCTTT. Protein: CASSPRGRITEAFF.